The 13 T cell receptor beta chains below were found in one sample sequenced in a study of siplizumab effects on memory and regulatory T cells. Measured with immunoSEQ multiplex PCR; TCRdb has only the in-frame clones, and not every one. The sample has 85,000 to 130,000 clones, 94% seen once; the top ten hold roughly 0.6%. The sample consisted of Tregs sorted from blood. These TCRs come from a human donor in good health.

The rearrangement uses TRBV6-6 and TRBJ2-7; D is uncertain. This CDR3 comprises 11 residues. V lost 3 bases to trimming and J lost 4 bases, with 4 bases between them. Germline CDR1 and CDR2: MNHNY and SVGAGI (reference sequence). Here the CDR3 DNA reads TGTGCCAGCAGTTATCAATACGAGCAGTACTTC. Translating it yields CASSYQYEQYF.

The chain has TRBV4-1 and TRBJ2-3; 10 bases agree with TRBD1. V was pared by 4 bases and J by 1 base, with 5 bases of the junction left unmatched. Germline values: CDR1 MGHRA, CDR2 YSYEKL. The CDR3 has 16 amino acids. CDR3 sequence: CASSRTGTGGTDTQYF. CDR3 sequence (DNA): TGCGCCAGCAGCCGAACCGGGACAGGGGGCACAGATACGCAGTATTTT.

The gene calls are TRBV19 and TRBJ1-2, with TRBD1 identical over 7 bases. This CDR3 is 12 amino acids long. V lost 7 bases and J lost 8; bases outside the gene matches: 7. Per the germline V gene, CDR1 is LNHDA and CDR2 is SQIVND (reference sequence). The CDR3 protein is CASKTGPMGYTF. The CDR3 DNA reads TGTGCCAGTAAGACAGGGCCTATGGGCTACACCTTC.

This chain links TRBV7-9 with TRBJ2-5; D is uncertain. Germline lookup yields CDR1 SEHNR and CDR2 FQNEAQ (reference sequence). CDR3 length: 14 residues. Trimming removed 2 bases from V and 3 bases from J, with 10 bases in between. The CDR3 DNA is TGTGCCAGCAGCTTACAGGAGACCAAAGAGACCCAGTACTTC. Translated: CASSLQETKETQYF.

V gene TRBV9 combines with J gene TRBJ2-7; 12 nucleotides match TRBD2. This CDR3 comprises 14 residues. The ends lost 3 bases at V and 7 bases at J; junction bases unmatched: 5. The germline V gene has CDR1 SGDLS and CDR2 YYNGEE. The CDR3 DNA is TGTGCCAGCAGCGCACTAGCGGGAGGACGGGAGCAGTACTTC. Encoded protein: CASSALAGGREQYF.

The chain has TRBV7-8 and TRBJ2-3; the D gene is possibly TRBD2 (6 bases). V was clipped by 6 bases and J by 2 bases, with 12 bases between them. This CDR3 comprises 14 residues. Germline CDR1 and CDR2: SGHVS and FQNEAQ. CDR3 sequence reads: CASRPRGNTDTQYF. DNA for the CDR3: TGTGCCAGCAGACCTCGGGGGAACACAGATACGCAGTATTTT.

The chain employs TRBV14 and TRBJ2-2; 12 positions agree with TRBD2. After removal of 3 bases from V and 5 bases from J, the junction contained 7 bases not matched to a gene. CDR1 and CDR2 from the germline V gene are SGHDN and FVKESK. The CDR3 has 17 amino acids. The CDR3 spells CASSHRLAGVGTGELFF. The CDR3 DNA sequence: TGTGCCAGCAGCCATAGACTAGCGGGAGTTGGGACCGGGGAGCTGTTTTTT. Full variable domain (remainder filled in from reference TRBV14 and TRBJ2-2): EAGVTQFPSHSVIEKGQTVTLRCDPISGHDNLYWYRRVMGKEIKFLLHFVKESKQDESGMPNNRFLAERTGGTYSTLKVQPAELEDSGVYFCASSHRLAGVGTGELFFGEGSRLTVL.

This rearrangement joins TRBV5-1 to TRBJ2-7, with TRBD2 matching 7 bases. V shed 2 bases, J shed 6 bases, and the junction held 11 bases outside the gene matches. The CDR3 has 15 residues. CDR1 and CDR2 from the germline V gene are SGHRS and YFSETQ. For the CDR3, the DNA is TGCGCCAGCAGCTTTTCAAGCTCGCGGGAGAGCGAGCAGTACTTC. This encodes CASSFSSSRESEQYF.

The chain couples TRBV14 to TRBJ2-3, with 8 bases identical to TRBD1. Germline CDR1 reads SGHDN; CDR2 reads FVKESK. J lost 6 bases, V lost 4 bases, and 3 bases had no gene match. The CDR3 runs 13 residues. CDR3 DNA sequence: TGTGCCAGCAGCCCTTGGACAGGGGATACGCAGTATTTT. Amino acids: CASSPWTGDTQYF.

Turning to this clone: Other DNA variants within this sample encode the same CDR3. The chain employs TRBV28 and TRBJ2-2; no firm D call. The germline CDR1 and CDR2 sequences are MDHEN and SYDVKM. V was trimmed by 2 bases and J by 2 bases, leaving 0 bases between them. CDR3 length equals 12 residues. CDR3 protein: CASSLNTGELFF. DNA of the CDR3: TGTGCCAGCAGTTTAAACACCGGGGAGCTGTTTTTT.

The V gene is TRBV2, the J gene TRBJ2-5; 7 nucleotides match TRBD2. This CDR3 is 13 amino acids long. The germline V gene has CDR1 SNHLY and CDR2 FYNNEI. The V and J ends lost 7 bases and 5 bases, in that order; junction bases with no gene match: 7. CDR3 in DNA: TGTGCCAGCAATGCGGGAGCTTGGGAGACCCAGTACTTC. Translated: CASNAGAWETQYF.

This sequence joins TRBV4-1 and TRBJ1-2, with D maybe TRBD1 (6 bases). Germline V gene sequence: CDR1 MGHRA, CDR2 YSYEKL. Deletions cut 1 base from V and 5 bases from J, with 11 bases between. The CDR3 sequence is 14 residues long. The CDR3 loop is CASSQVRGRYGYTF. As DNA, the CDR3 is TGCGCCAGCAGCCAAGTCAGGGGAAGATATGGCTACACCTTC.

The chain employs TRBV14 and TRBJ2-2; 8 bases are shared with TRBD2. Losses at the gene ends were 0 bases for V and 2 bases for J; bases not matched to a gene: 5. CDR3 length equals 17 residues. CDR1 is SGHDN and CDR2 is FVKESK in the germline V gene. The CDR3 nucleotides read TGTGCCAGCAGCCAAGATCTACTAGCGGCTAACACCGGGGAGCTGTTTTTT. Translated, it gives CASSQDLLAANTGELFF.